The clone carrying this T cell receptor beta chain was counted a few times. Its target is not known. cDNA libraries for TCR beta contained unique molecular identifiers. When about 0.95 to 10 million T cells were used, they gave roughly 490,000 cDNA molecules. Via MiXCR, TCRdb re-called the PCR reads, giving one row per CDR3 protein. This table has fewer than 550,000 distinct CDR3 sequences, roughly 34% appearing once. This entry belongs to a study of post-analysis software for immune sequencing data. Broader study findings: Significantly decreased normalized Chao1 diversity was recorded for multiple sclerosis patients relative to controls. With TRBV5-6, TRBV5-1 and TRBV20-1 included, several TRBV segments were more frequent in patients than in controls.

Germline CDR1 is SGHRS and CDR2 is YFSETQ. The CDR3 runs 16 residues. V was pared by 4 bases and J by 0 bases, with 15 bases between. This sequence joins TRBV5-1 and TRBJ2-3; D remains ambiguous. The source material was blood. The receptor's source is a girl between 2 and 17 years old with multiple sclerosis. The CDR3 DNA sequence: TGCGCCAGCAGCCAGACCGCGCCCAGCAGCACAGATACGCAGTATTTT. The encoded protein is CASSQTAPSSTDTQYF. Looking up the rest from reference TRBV5-1 and TRBJ2-3 gives the full variable domain: KAGVTQTPRYLIKTRGQQVTLSCSPISGHRSVSWYQQTPGQGLQFLFEYFSETQRNKGNFPGRFSGRQFSNSRSEMNVSTLELGDSALYLCASSQTAPSSTDTQYFGPGTRLTVL.